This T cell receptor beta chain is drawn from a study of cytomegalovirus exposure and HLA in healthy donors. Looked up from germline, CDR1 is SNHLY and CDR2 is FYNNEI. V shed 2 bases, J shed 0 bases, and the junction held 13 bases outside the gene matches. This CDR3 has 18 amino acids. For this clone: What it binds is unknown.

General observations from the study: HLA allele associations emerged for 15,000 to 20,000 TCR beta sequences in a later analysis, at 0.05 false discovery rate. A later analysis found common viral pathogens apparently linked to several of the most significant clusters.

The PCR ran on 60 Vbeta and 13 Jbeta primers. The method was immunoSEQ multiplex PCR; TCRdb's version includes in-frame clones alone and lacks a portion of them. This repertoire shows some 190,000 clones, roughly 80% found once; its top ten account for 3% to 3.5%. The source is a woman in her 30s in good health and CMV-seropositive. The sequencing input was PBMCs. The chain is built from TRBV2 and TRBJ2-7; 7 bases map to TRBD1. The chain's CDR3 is CASSEWLRFRDSSYEQYF. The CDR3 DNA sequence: TGTGCCAGCAGTGAATGGCTTAGGTTTCGGGACAGCTCCTACGAGCAGTACTTC.